This T cell receptor (beta chain) was documented in a study of shared clonotypes between healthy human individuals. Study conclusions and caveats: Researchers sampled only blood; tissue repertoires likely differ. Shared clonotypes: about 4.6% naive CD4, about 3.5% naive CD8, less than 2.5% memory CD4, 0.4% to 0.5% memory CD8. Naive subsets, compared against memory subsets, generally had larger estimated richness values. The authors expected sequencing depth to affect clonotype sharing among donors.

A few counts support this clone. Antigen: not known. J lost 7 bases, V lost 3 bases, and 11 bases had no gene match. CDR3 length: 15 residues. Germline CDR1 is SGHRS and CDR2 is YFSETQ. Generated by immunoSEQ multiplex PCR, the TCRdb table keeps only in-frame clones and is missing some. The sample yields approximately 250,000 clones, 65% to 70% seen once. The TCR was taken from a man aged 25-40 years in good health. Specimen: memory CD4+ T cells sorted from blood. Subset in this sample: CD45RA-negative fraction. The chain carries TRBV5-1 and TRBJ2-7, with 9 bases lining up with TRBD2. The CDR3 loop is CASSSGRGGNEEQYF. CDR3 DNA sequence: TGCGCCAGCAGCTCAGGGCGGGGGGGAAACGAGGAGCAGTACTTC.